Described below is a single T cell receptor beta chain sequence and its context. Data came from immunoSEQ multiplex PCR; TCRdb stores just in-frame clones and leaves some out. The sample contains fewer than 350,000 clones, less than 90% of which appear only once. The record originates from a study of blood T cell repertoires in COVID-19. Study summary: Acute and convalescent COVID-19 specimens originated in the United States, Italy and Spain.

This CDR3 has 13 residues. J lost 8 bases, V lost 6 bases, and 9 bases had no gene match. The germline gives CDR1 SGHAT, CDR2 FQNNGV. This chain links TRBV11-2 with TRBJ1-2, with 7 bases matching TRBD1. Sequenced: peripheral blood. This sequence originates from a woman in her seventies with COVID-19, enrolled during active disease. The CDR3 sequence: CASRNTGVRGYTF. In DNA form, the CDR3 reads TGTGCCAGCAGGAATACAGGGGTACGGGGCTACACCTTC.